This T cell receptor (beta chain) is from a study of blood T cell repertoires in COVID-19. About the research overall: Material from acute and convalescent COVID-19 was sourced from the United States, Italy and Spain. In each case, the material was cDNA or gDNA derived from T cells, B-cell-depleted T cells, or PBMCs.

Source study methods: By means of reference gene primer amplification, nucleated cell counts were estimated. The data were produced by immunoSEQ multiplex PCR, yet TCRdb's version contains in-frame clones alone and is incomplete. That table is the source of V, J and clone size, and D and trimming were worked out from the DNA. This table has some 99,000 clones, nearly 90% appearing once. The CDR3 consists of 15 residues. CDR1 LGHDT and CDR2 YNNKEL come from the germline V gene (reference sequence). V gave up 2 bases and J gave up 4 bases, with 11 bases separating them. This TCR derives from a man in his 70s with acute or convalescent COVID-19. This sequence joins TRBV3-1 (or the pseudogene TRBV3-2) and TRBJ2-2; a weak D match, TRBD1 (6 bases). Sequenced input: peripheral blood. The CDR3 protein is CASSQQGWGTGELFF. In DNA, the CDR3 is TGTGCCAGCAGCCAACAGGGGTGGGGCACCGGGGAGCTGTTTTTT.